The T cell receptor (beta chain) described here comes from a study of beta chain features in type 1 diabetes. Overall study: Examination spanned approximately 110 million sorted cells from all samples.

The investigators reverse transcribed all of the isolated RNA, so they sequenced expressed TCRB transcripts. Profiled with immunoSEQ multiplex PCR; TCRdb holds only in-frame clones, not every one. Here the sample spans 250,000 or so clones, roughly 14% being singletons. Findings of the study overall: The study found moderately but significantly shorter TCRB CDR3s in all four CD4+ subsets of Type 1 diabetes patients. Sampled from patients, naive, central memory and Treg TCRB repertoires appeared more similar than those sampled from healthy donors. In these data, an HLA type influence on TCRB rearrangement remained unresolved. VDJ junctions from patients with type 1 diabetes contained fewer insertions and more deletions.

About this clone itself: The antigen is not known.

Trimming took 5 bases from V and 5 from J, leaving 16 bases between them. This CDR3 comprises 14 residues. Germline CDR1 MNHEY, CDR2 SVGAGI. The sequence derives from a man aged 25 to 45 with type 1 diabetes. V gene TRBV6-5 combines with J gene TRBJ2-7; D perhaps matches TRBD2 (6 bases). The sample taken for sequencing was naive CD4+ T cells from blood. The CDR3 sequence: CASSNGSPGHEQYF. CDR3 nucleotides: TGTGCCAGCAGTAACGGGAGCCCTGGACACGAGCAGTACTTC.